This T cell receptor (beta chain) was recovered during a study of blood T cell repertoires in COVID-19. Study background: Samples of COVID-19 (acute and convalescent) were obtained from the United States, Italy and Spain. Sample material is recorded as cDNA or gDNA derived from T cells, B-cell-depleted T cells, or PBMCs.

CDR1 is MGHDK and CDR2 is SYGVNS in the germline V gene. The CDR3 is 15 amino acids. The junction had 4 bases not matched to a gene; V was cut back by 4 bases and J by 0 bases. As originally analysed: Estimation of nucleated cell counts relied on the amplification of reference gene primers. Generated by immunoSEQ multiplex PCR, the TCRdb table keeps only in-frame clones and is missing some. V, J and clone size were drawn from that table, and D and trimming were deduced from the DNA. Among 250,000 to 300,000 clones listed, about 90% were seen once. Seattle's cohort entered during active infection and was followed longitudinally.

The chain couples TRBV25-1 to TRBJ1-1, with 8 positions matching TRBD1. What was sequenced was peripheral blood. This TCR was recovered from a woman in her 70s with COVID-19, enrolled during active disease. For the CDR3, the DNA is TGTGCCAGCAGTGCCCGGGACAGGATGAACACTGAAGCTTTCTTT. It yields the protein CASSARDRMNTEAFF. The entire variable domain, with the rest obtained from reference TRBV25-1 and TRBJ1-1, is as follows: EADIYQTPRYLVIGTGKKITLECSQTMGHDKMYWYQQDPGMELHLIHYSYGVNSTEKGDLSSESTVSRIRTEHFPLTLESARPSHTSQYLCASSARDRMNTEAFFGQGTRLTVV.